What follows are 32 T cell receptor beta chains derived from one specimen sequenced in a study of blood T cells in healthy people across ages. Alongside a J-beta primer mix, a sample-barcoded 5' primer served in a second PCR lasting roughly 7 to 11 cycles. TCRdb reanalysed the 5' RACE reads using MiXCR and keeps one entry per CDR3 protein. In the table there are around 1,000,000 distinct CDR3 sequences, about 23% of which are singletons. A further study also used this sample, focusing on T cells of mothers and their children.

Source material: blood. Receptors originate from a girl aged 2 to 9 in good health.

The chain couples TRBV10-3 to TRBJ1-2; possibly TRBD1 for D (6 bases). CDR1 ENHRY and CDR2 SYGVKD come from the germline V gene. The V end lost 3 bases, the J end lost 1 base, and 12 bases lay between the germline ends. This CDR3 spans 15 amino acids. The CDR3 region is CAISEGTGHNYGYTF. Here the CDR3 DNA reads TGTGCCATCAGTGAAGGGACGGGACATAACTATGGCTACACCTTC.

The chain joins TRBV5-1 to TRBJ1-1; D unclear. This CDR3 comprises 14 residues. Between the trimmed V and J ends, which lost 0 bases and 3 bases, there was a span of 9 bases. From germline, CDR1 is SGHRS and CDR2 YFSETQ. Written as DNA, the CDR3 is TGCGCCAGCAGCTTGGAGGCGAGGTACACTGAAGCTTTCTTT. It encodes CASSLEARYTEAFF.

J is TRBJ1-1 and V is TRBV29-1; 8 bases align to TRBD1. This CDR3 has 17 residues. Per the germline V gene, CDR1 is SQVTM and CDR2 is ANQGSEA. The V segment lost 4 bases and the J segment 4 bases; nucleotides outside the gene matches: 17. The CDR3 is CSVGGGAGGRVGTEAFF. DNA for the CDR3: TGCAGCGTTGGCGGCGGGGCAGGGGGCCGCGTTGGCACTGAAGCTTTCTTT.

The CDR3 loop is CASSPLPPPRETQYF. The DNA for the CDR3 is TGCGCCAGCAGCCCCTTACCGCCACCGAGGGAGACCCAGTACTTC. The chain carries TRBV4-1 and TRBJ2-5; D call uncertain. The CDR3 sequence is 15 residues long. Germline lookup yields CDR1 MGHRA and CDR2 YSYEKL. The V gene lost 4 bases and the J gene lost 5 bases, with 17 bases spanning the gap.

This clonotype appeared a few times. The rearrangement uses TRBV29-1 and TRBJ2-2, with 7 nucleotides matching TRBD2. This CDR3 is 13 amino acids long. With 4 bases clipped from V and 6 bases from J, the junction kept 5 bases outside the gene matches. CDR1 SQVTM and CDR2 ANQGSEA come from the germline V gene. The CDR3 nucleotides are TGCAGCGTTGGAGCGGGGTTTTCCGGGGAGCTGTTTTTT. Protein sequence: CSVGAGFSGELFF.

This clonotype was recorded many times. The genes are TRBV29-1 and TRBJ2-5; TRBD1 matches 7 bases. The CDR3 length is 14 residues. Germline CDR1 SQVTM, CDR2 ANQGSEA. Trimming at V came to 0 bases and at J to 6 bases, leaving 7 bases not matched to a gene. As DNA, the CDR3 is TGCAGCGTTGAAGACCTACAGGGGTTGAAGACCCAGTACTTC. Protein product: CSVEDLQGLKTQYF.

V gene TRBV6-1 combines with J gene TRBJ2-4, with unresolved D. Per germline, CDR1 MNHNS and CDR2 SASEGT. V dropped 4 bases and J dropped 10 bases, with 8 bases sitting between them. CDR3 length equals 11 residues. CDR3 nucleotide sequence: TGTGCCAGCAGTGCCGACTCAATTCAGTACTTC. It specifies CASSADSIQYF.

The genes are TRBV20-1 and TRBJ1-2; D is unresolved. Germline-derived CDR1 and CDR2 are DFQATT and SNEGSKA (reference sequence). V was cut by 6 bases and J by 8 bases, with 13 bases left in between. CDR3 length equals 11 residues. CDR3 bases: TGCAGTGCACAGCCCCCCGAAGGCTACACCTTC. It translates to CSAQPPEGYTF.

This clonotype was picked up a small number of times. CDR3 in amino acids: CATSDLGTGSGLRYTQYF. The CDR3 DNA sequence: TGTGCCACCAGTGATTTGGGTACGGGCTCAGGACTCCGGTATACGCAGTATTTT. This chain uses TRBV24-1 with TRBJ2-3, with D maybe TRBD2 (5 bases). Trimming pared 0 bases from V and 7 bases from J, leaving 22 bases between. CDR1 is KGHDR, CDR2 SFDVKD, per germline. The CDR3 sequence is 18 residues long.

The chain recombines TRBV28 with TRBJ2-5, with 12 positions matching TRBD1. Germline CDR1 and CDR2: MDHEN and SYDVKM. V gave up 1 base and J gave up 7 bases; unmatched junction bases: 7. This CDR3 is 16 amino acids long. The CDR3 sequence is CASSLLGQGASRTQYF. CDR3 sequence (DNA): TGTGCCAGCAGTTTATTGGGACAGGGGGCGTCAAGGACCCAGTACTTC.

The chain recombines TRBV4-3 with TRBJ1-4, with D tentatively TRBD1 (5 bases). The V end was cut by 0 bases, the J end by 8 bases, with 13 bases between. Germline assignment: CDR1 LGHNA and CDR2 YSLEER. There are 15 residues in the CDR3. The CDR3 spells CASSQDRSRGEKLFF. The CDR3 nucleotides are TGCGCCAGCAGCCAAGATCGCAGTCGGGGGGAAAAACTGTTTTTT.

This clonotype was seen a few times. The V gene is TRBV7-9, the J gene TRBJ2-7; 9 bases map to TRBD2. Germline trimming cut 4 bases from V and 6 bases from J; bases unmatched to any gene: 7. CDR1 is SEHNR, CDR2 FQNEAQ, per germline (reference sequence). The CDR3 has 14 amino acids. CDR3 residues: CASSSSTSGIEQYF. CDR3 sequence (DNA): TGTGCCAGCAGCTCGTCGACTAGCGGCATCGAGCAGTACTTC.

This clonotype was recorded a few times. The CDR3 spells CATSDPTSGTGELFF. As DNA, the CDR3 is TGTGCCACCAGTGATCCCACCAGCGGAACCGGGGAGCTGTTTTTT. This rearrangement joins TRBV24-1 to TRBJ2-2; D perhaps matches TRBD2 (5 bases). The germline V gene has CDR1 KGHDR and CDR2 SFDVKD. The CDR3 length is 15 residues. The ends were cut back, 3 bases at V and 5 bases at J, with 12 bases in the middle.

The rearrangement links TRBV6-6 to TRBJ1-4; TRBD1 agrees at 7 bases. J was trimmed by 8 bases and V by 10 bases; bases with no gene match: 10. The CDR3 totals 13 residues. The germline CDR1 and CDR2 sequences are MNHNY and SVGAGI (reference sequence). Here the CDR3 reads CATEGQTGEKLFF. Written as DNA, the CDR3 is TGTGCCACCGAGGGACAGACAGGGGAAAAACTGTTTTTT.

The chain is built from TRBV28 and TRBJ2-7; perhaps TRBD2 as D (6 bases). Trimming left V 4 bases short and J 2 bases short, with 15 bases between. CDR1 and CDR2 from the germline V gene are MDHEN and SYDVKM. The CDR3 length is 15 residues. CDR3 DNA: TGTGCCAGCAGTTCCCCCCCCAAGCGGGCCTACGAGCAGTACTTC. It codes for CASSSPPKRAYEQYF.

This clonotype has a handful of counts. This sequence joins TRBV4-2 and TRBJ1-1, with TRBD1 identical over 7 bases. CDR3 length: 14 amino acids. Germline CDR1 LGHNA, CDR2 YNFKEQ. The trim removed 6 bases at V and 4 bases at J, leaving 8 bases unmatched. The CDR3 bases are TGTGCCAGCAGTACAGGGGAAGACAGCACTGAAGCTTTCTTT. This sequence encodes CASSTGEDSTEAFF.

The chain links TRBV29-1 to TRBJ2-1; 8 positions match TRBD2. Trimming removed 4 bases from V and 5 bases from J; junction bases left unmatched: 4. The CDR3 runs to 13 residues. The V gene's germline CDR1 is SQVTM and CDR2 ANQGSEA. CDR3 DNA sequence: TGCAGCGTTGGGCTAGCGGGCAACAATGAGCAGTTCTTC. This codes for CSVGLAGNNEQFF.

This clonotype turned up a few times. The J gene is TRBJ2-3, the V gene TRBV12-3 or TRBV12-4; D might be TRBD2 (6 bases). The CDR3 runs to 14 residues. The V and J ends lost 5 bases and 2 bases respectively, with 11 bases between them. The CDR3 sequence is CASSGGLNTDTQYF. For the CDR3, the DNA is TGTGCCAGCAGTGGGGGACTGAACACAGATACGCAGTATTTT.

The chain recombines TRBV6-5 with TRBJ2-3, with D possibly being TRBD1 or TRBD2 (5 bases each). The CDR3 extends over 16 amino acids. Germline V CDR1 and CDR2: MNHEY, SVGAGI. Trimming pared 0 bases from V and 2 bases from J, leaving 12 bases between. CDR3 residues: CASSYSLGANTDTQYF. Here the CDR3 DNA reads TGTGCCAGCAGTTACTCGCTCGGGGCCAACACAGATACGCAGTATTTT.

As concerns this clonotype: Germline and junction disagree at one end, which may indicate a read error. This rearrangement joins TRBV6-6 to TRBJ2-1; D is unresolved. The end of the DNA is better explained by TRBJ2-5, so the J call may be wrong. Germline CDR1 is MNHNY and CDR2 is SVGAGI (reference sequence). The CDR3 loop spans 13 amino acids. The CDR3 DNA is TGTGCTAGCAGTTACGGCCACGGAGAGACCCAGTACTTC. The encoded protein is CASSYGHGETQYF.

The J gene is TRBJ2-7, the V gene TRBV6-6; TRBD2 aligns across 9 bases. The germline V gene encodes CDR1 MNHNY and CDR2 SVGAGI (reference sequence). J lost 4 bases, V lost 6 bases, and 13 bases had no gene match. This CDR3 has 16 amino acids. CDR3 bases: TGTGCCAGCAGCTACCTAGGGTTAGCGGGGGTATACGAGCAGTACTTC. It is translated as CASSYLGLAGVYEQYF.

This clonotype was seen a few times. The rearrangement uses TRBV28 and TRBJ2-7; TRBD2 aligns across 7 bases. This CDR3 comprises 14 residues. Germline values: CDR1 MDHEN, CDR2 SYDVKM. Trimming removed 5 bases from V and 4 bases from J; junction bases left unmatched: 8. For the CDR3, the DNA is TGTGCCAGCAGTGCGCTTCGCGGGAGTTACGAGCAGTACTTC. It encodes CASSALRGSYEQYF.

The J gene is TRBJ2-5, the V gene TRBV6-5; TRBD1 is a possible D gene (5 bases). V lost 2 bases and J 4 bases, leaving 20 bases between the germline ends. CDR3 length equals 17 residues. Germline V gene data show CDR1 as MNHEY and CDR2 as SVGAGI. CDR3 nucleotides: TGTGCCAGCAGTTACGGGGCAGGGCTTCGGAGAGGAGAGACCCAGTACTTC. This encodes CASSYGAGLRRGETQYF.

This clonotype was counted a few times. The chain carries TRBV25-1 and TRBJ1-1, with a tentative D call TRBD1 (6 bases). The V gene lost 5 bases and the J gene lost 6 bases, with 13 bases spanning the gap. This CDR3 is built from 13 residues. Germline V gene data show CDR1 as MGHDK and CDR2 as SYGVNS. As DNA, the CDR3 is TGTGCCAGCAGTCCCTTGGGGGCAGCTGAAGCTTTCTTT. Its protein is CASSPLGAAEAFF. Filled out from reference TRBV25-1 and TRBJ1-1, the complete variable domain reads EADIYQTPRYLVIGTGKKITLECSQTMGHDKMYWYQQDPGMELHLIHYSYGVNSTEKGDLSSESTVSRIRTEHFPLTLESARPSHTSQYLCASSPLGAAEAFFGQGTRLTVV.

This chain joins TRBV20-1 and TRBJ2-7; D gene ambiguous. Germline V gene lookup returns CDR1 DFQATT and CDR2 SNEGSKA (reference sequence). This CDR3 region has 13 residues. V was clipped by 3 bases and J by 7 bases, with 16 bases between them. The chain's CDR3 is CSASFRTRDEQYF. CDR3 sequence (DNA): TGCAGTGCTAGCTTCCGCACCCGCGATGAGCAGTACTTC.

The gene calls are TRBV20-1 and TRBJ2-3; D possibly corresponds to TRBD2 (5 bases). Trimming took 3 bases from V and 2 from J, leaving 15 bases between them. Germline CDR1 DFQATT, CDR2 SNEGSKA (reference sequence). CDR3 size: 15 residues. The CDR3 DNA sequence: TGCAGTGCTAGTAACCCGCGGGTCGACACAGATACGCAGTATTTT. Its translation is CSASNPRVDTDTQYF.

The chain carries TRBV7-6 and TRBJ2-1, with 12 bases identical to TRBD2. V dropped 5 bases and J dropped 3; count of bases not matched to a gene: 5. Germline-derived CDR1 and CDR2 are SGHVS and FNYEAQ. The CDR3 covers 16 residues. CDR3 in amino acids: CASSPGLAGYYNEQFF. The DNA of the CDR3 is TGTGCCAGCAGCCCCGGACTAGCGGGGTACTACAATGAGCAGTTCTTC.

This clonotype came up a few times. The chain is built from TRBV19 and TRBJ2-6; D gene ambiguous. The CDR3 totals 16 residues. Germline V gives CDR1 LNHDA, CDR2 SQIVND (reference sequence). The V and J ends lost 2 bases and 0 bases respectively, with 8 bases between them. CDR3 amino acids: CASSIPRVSGANVLTF. DNA for the CDR3: TGTGCCAGTAGTATACCAAGGGTCTCTGGGGCCAACGTCCTGACTTTC.

This clonotype has just a few counts. The rearrangement links TRBV6-2 or TRBV6-3 to TRBJ2-5; 7 bases are shared with TRBD2. V lost 3 bases and J lost 1; bases outside the gene matches: 5. The germline gives CDR1 MNHEY, CDR2 SVGEGT. The CDR3 consists of 15 residues. The CDR3 DNA follows: TGTGCCAGCAGTTATGGAGCGGGGTTCCAAGAGACCCAGTACTTC. As protein: CASSYGAGFQETQYF.

V and J are TRBV6-1 and TRBJ2-4, with 7 bases lining up with TRBD1. Trimming cost V 3 bases and J 2 bases; bases outside gene matches: 13. The CDR3 loop spans 18 amino acids. Germline V lookup: CDR1 MNHNS, CDR2 SASEGT. In DNA form, the CDR3 reads TGTGCCAGCAGTGATCAGGGGGTACGATTTATAACCAAAAACATTCAGTACTTC. It specifies CASSDQGVRFITKNIQYF.

As for this clonotype: Germline is not matched at one junction end, which may reflect a read error. The J gene is TRBJ1-1, the V gene TRBV27, with 7 nucleotides matching TRBD1. CDR3 size: 14 residues. Per the germline V gene, CDR1 is MNHEY and CDR2 is SMNVEV (reference sequence). CDR3 sequence (DNA): TGTGCCAGCAGTTTTTCCGACAGGGTTACTGAAGCTTCCTTT. This codes for CASSFSDRVTEASF.

The chain recombines TRBV28 with TRBJ2-1, with 10 bases matching TRBD1. The germline V gene encodes CDR1 MDHEN and CDR2 SYDVKM. V gave up 5 bases and J gave up 5 bases; unmatched junction bases: 9. The length of the CDR3 is 16 residues. The CDR3 loop reads CASSDPRGQGNNEQFF. CDR3 DNA sequence: TGTGCCAGCAGTGACCCACGGGGACAGGGGAACAATGAGCAGTTCTTC. The entire variable domain, with the rest obtained from reference TRBV28 and TRBJ2-1, is as follows: DVKVTQSSRYLVKRTGEKVFLECVQDMDHENMFWYRQDPGLGLRLIYFSYDVKMKEKGDIPEGYSVSREKKERFSLILESASTNQTSMYLCASSDPRGQGNNEQFFGPGTRLTVL.